Listed below are T cell receptor beta chains from one sample, sequenced in a study of cytomegalovirus exposure and HLA in healthy donors. Using immunoSEQ multiplex PCR, the repertoire was profiled, and TCRdb retains in-frame clones only, with some absent. The sample yields 200,000 or so clones, roughly nine tenths seen once. Sequenced input: PBMCs. Receptors were obtained from a girl under three years old in good health and CMV-seronegative. The CDR3 runs from the conserved cysteine through the conserved F or W. The order of the fields is clone size, D gene, V gene, J gene, CDR3 protein, CDR3 DNA. The D gene is left open where the match is weak. Where a row states a size, it is once, few, many or the class of an expanded clone; other rows omit it.

-	TRBD2	TRBV4-1	TRBJ2-7	CASRARTSGSYEQYF	TGCGCCAGCCGGGCTAGGACTAGCGGGTCCTACGAGCAGTACTTC
-	-	TRBV28	TRBJ1-5	CASSFIRGQPQHF	TGTGCCAGCAGTTTTATCCGCGGGCAGCCCCAGCATTTT
-	TRBD1	TRBV30	TRBJ1-1	CAWTRGQIHEAFF	TGTGCCTGGACCAGGGGGCAGATTCATGAAGCTTTCTTT
-	TRBD1	TRBV27	TRBJ2-5	CASSRKGARETQYF	TGTGCCAGCAGCCGGAAGGGGGCAAGGGAGACCCAGTACTTC
-	-	TRBV30	TRBJ2-5	CAWSVTIGETQYF	TGTGCCTGGAGTGTCACTATCGGGGAGACCCAGTACTTC
-	TRBD1	TRBV4-1	TRBJ1-2	CASSQESAGGQPYGYTF	TGCGCCAGCAGCCAAGAGTCCGCAGGGGGGCAGCCCTATGGCTACACCTTC
-	TRBD1	TRBV5-1	TRBJ1-2	CASSLAPPTGLEYGYTF	TGCGCCAGCAGCTTGGCCCCGCCGACAGGGTTGGAGTATGGCTACACCTTC
few	-	TRBV7-9	TRBJ2-5	CASSLAPTVTQETQYF	TGTGCCAGCAGCTTAGCACCGACAGTTACTCAAGAGACCCAGTACTTC
-	TRBD2	TRBV5-1	TRBJ2-5	CASSSSQPGLADNQQETQYF	TGCGCCAGCAGCTCCTCTCAACCGGGACTAGCGGACAATCAGCAAGAGACCCAGTACTTC
-	-	TRBV18	TRBJ2-2	CASKTQRTGELFF	TGTGCCAGCAAAACCCAGCGGACCGGGGAGCTGTTTTTT
-	TRBD1	TRBV27	TRBJ1-5	CASSLGGTGVISSNQPQHF	TGTGCCAGCAGTTTGGGCGGGACAGGGGTTATTTCGAGCAATCAGCCCCAGCATTTT
-	-	TRBV7-9	TRBJ2-2	CASSLNRSSGELFF	TGTGCCAGCAGCTTGAACAGGTCCTCCGGGGAGCTGTTTTTT
few	-	TRBV6-1	TRBJ1-5	CASSEAEVFNQPQHF	TGTGCCAGCAGTGAAGCGGAGGTGTTCAATCAGCCCCAGCATTTT
-	TRBD1	TRBV19	TRBJ2-7	CASRDTGTGRFEQYF	TGTGCCAGTAGGGACACCGGGACAGGGAGGTTCGAGCAGTACTTC
-	TRBD2	TRBV5-1	TRBJ2-1	CASSLELAGGLEQFF	TGCGCCAGCAGCTTGGAACTAGCGGGAGGGCTCGAGCAGTTCTTC
-	-	TRBV30	TRBJ2-7	CAWSPGNYEQYF	TGTGCCTGGAGTCCGGGGAACTACGAGCAGTACTTC
-	-	TRBV6-5	TRBJ1-5	CASSEGGNQPQHF	TGTGCCAGCAGTGAAGGGGGAAATCAGCCCCAGCATTTT
-	TRBD1	TRBV5-5	TRBJ2-7	CASSPYRGLWYEQYF	TGTGCCAGCAGCCCATACAGGGGATTATGGTACGAGCAGTACTTC
-	-	TRBV5-6	TRBJ1-6	CASSEELDRSSYNSPLHF	TGTGCCAGCAGCGAGGAACTTGACAGGAGCTCCTATAATTCACCCCTCCACTTT
-	-	TRBV7-3	TRBJ2-2	CASSLKGDGELFF	TGTGCCAGCAGCTTAAAAGGGGACGGGGAGCTGTTTTTT
-	-	TRBV7-8	TRBJ2-1	CASSLRFGSASYNEQFF	TGTGCCAGCAGCCTCCGTTTTGGGAGTGCCTCCTACAATGAGCAGTTCTTC
-	TRBD1	TRBV7-2	TRBJ1-6	CASSPVEWTGKNSPLHF	TGTGCCAGCAGCCCCGTCGAGTGGACAGGCAAGAATTCACCCCTCCACTTT
-	TRBD2	TRBV4-2	TRBJ2-7	CASSQESAGGYEQYF	TGTGCCAGCAGCCAAGAATCAGCGGGAGGCTACGAGCAGTACTTC
-	-	TRBV7-3	TRBJ2-3	CASSYIFTDTQYF	TGTGCCAGCAGCTACATTTTCACAGATACGCAGTATTTT
-	TRBD1	TRBV15	TRBJ1-3	CATSSEDRQLSGNTIYF	TGTGCCACCAGCTCCGAGGACAGGCAGCTCTCTGGAAACACCATATATTTT
-	TRBD2	TRBV7-9	TRBJ2-2	CASSLFLAANTGELFF	TGTGCCAGCAGCTTATTTCTAGCGGCGAACACCGGGGAGCTGTTTTTT
-	-	TRBV25-1	TRBJ1-1	CASSKNMNTEAFF	TGTGCCAGCAGTAAAAACATGAACACTGAAGCTTTCTTT
-	-	TRBV4-1	TRBJ1-3	CASSQVWGGNTIYF	TGCGCCAGCAGCCAAGTTTGGGGCGGAAACACCATATATTTT
-	TRBD1	TRBV15	TRBJ2-1	CATSREDRAYNEQFF	TGTGCCACCAGCAGAGAGGACAGGGCCTACAATGAGCAGTTCTTC
-	TRBD2	TRBV9	TRBJ2-7	CASSVGGSGRAWEQYF	TGTGCCAGCAGCGTAGGTGGTAGCGGGAGGGCCTGGGAGCAGTACTTC
-	-	TRBV5-1	TRBJ2-1	CASSLGGVISYNEQFF	TGCGCCAGCAGCTTGGGGGGAGTAATCTCCTACAATGAGCAGTTCTTC
-	TRBD2	TRBV13	TRBJ2-7	CASKTSATSYEQYF	TGTGCCAGCAAGACTAGCGCGACGTCCTACGAGCAGTACTTC
-	TRBD1	TRBV10-3	TRBJ2-3	CAISESRGDRGSDTQYF	TGTGCCATCAGTGAGTCAAGGGGGGACAGGGGGTCAGATACGCAGTATTTT
-	-	TRBV6-5	TRBJ1-1	CASSYGQPTEAFF	TGTGCCAGCAGTTACGGGCAGCCGACTGAAGCTTTCTTT
-	-	TRBV10-3	TRBJ1-1	CAIRGGWNTEAFF	TGTGCCATCAGGGGAGGGTGGAACACTGAAGCTTTCTTT
-	TRBD1	TRBV27	TRBJ2-7	CASRGTGSLHEQYF	TGTGCCAGCAGGGGGACAGGGAGTCTCCACGAGCAGTACTTC
few	TRBD2	TRBV27	TRBJ2-7	CASSPGLAGGQYVAYEQYF	TGTGCCAGCAGTCCGGGACTAGCGGGGGGGCAGTATGTAGCCTACGAGCAGTACTTC
-	TRBD1	TRBV7-7	TRBJ2-3	CASSRTGETSDTQYF	TGTGCTAGCAGCCGGACAGGGGAGACTTCAGATACGCAGTATTTT
-	-	TRBV9	TRBJ1-6	CASSVVPPVINSPLHF	TGTGCCAGCAGCGTAGTCCCACCAGTCATAAATTCACCCCTCCACTTT
-	-	TRBV27	TRBJ1-2	CASSPHRVGGYTF	TGTGCCAGCAGTCCGCACAGGGTTGGTGGCTACACCTTC
once	TRBD1	TRBV27	TRBJ1-2	CASSSLGTGGGNYGYTF	TGTGCCAGCAGTTCCCTCGGGACAGGGGGCGGGAACTATGGCTACACCTTC
-	TRBD2	TRBV27	TRBJ2-3	CASGVLAVGGLAADTQYF	TGTGCCAGCGGGGTCTTGGCGGTCGGTGGACTAGCGGCAGATACGCAGTATTTT
-	-	TRBV5-5	TRBJ2-7	CASSGVGYEQYF	TGTGCCAGCAGCGGAGTGGGCTACGAGCAGTACTTC
-	-	TRBV30	TRBJ1-2	CAWSMLQGNGYTF	TGTGCCTGGAGTATGCTCCAGGGGAATGGCTACACCTTC